These T cell receptor beta chains were read from a single sample in a study of shared clonotypes between healthy human individuals. TCRdb's table, derived via immunoSEQ multiplex PCR, lists solely in-frame clones and lacks some. The sample comprises about 520,000 clones, roughly 80% of which are singletons, and about 13% rests with the top ten. Sequencing was done on a sample of PBMCs. Receptors originate from a woman aged 40 to 49 in good health. Some clones in this sample may be carry-over from other donors' samples. CDR3s include the opening cysteine and the closing phenylalanine or tryptophan. Fields, in order: V gene, J gene, CDR3 length, CDR3 protein.

v_gene: TRBV29-1
j_gene: TRBJ2-1
len: 13
CDR3aa: CSAGTSPSNEQFF

v_gene: TRBV28
j_gene: TRBJ1-1
len: 11
CDR3aa: CATQGDTEAFF

v_gene: TRBV14
j_gene: TRBJ1-1
len: 15
CDR3aa: CASSPHTTRNTEAFF

v_gene: TRBV19
j_gene: TRBJ1-1
len: 13
CDR3aa: CASSMGGGTEAFF

v_gene: TRBV30
j_gene: TRBJ1-1
len: 11
CDR3aa: CAWKRLTEAFF

v_gene: TRBV7-2
j_gene: TRBJ1-5
len: 13
CDR3aa: CASSLDRDQPQHF

v_gene: TRBV6-1
j_gene: TRBJ1-2
len: 13
CDR3aa: CASSELTAKCYTF

v_gene: TRBV4-3
j_gene: TRBJ2-7
len: 13
CDR3aa: CASSRTVSSEQYF

v_gene: TRBV7-9
j_gene: TRBJ1-3
len: 15
CDR3aa: CASSLAGGSGNTIYF

v_gene: TRBV28
j_gene: TRBJ2-4
len: 12
CDR3aa: CASSPQGRIQYF

v_gene: TRBV30
j_gene: TRBJ2-5
len: 14
CDR3aa: CAWSARTLQETQYF

v_gene: TRBV7-9
j_gene: TRBJ2-5
len: 14
CDR3aa: CASSLNAPQETQYF

v_gene: TRBV5-4
j_gene: TRBJ2-7
len: 15
CDR3aa: CASSLGRLGPYEQYF

v_gene: TRBV2
j_gene: TRBJ2-7
len: 11
CDR3aa: CASSSSYEQYF

v_gene: TRBV28
j_gene: TRBJ2-1
len: 15
CDR3aa: CASEEWGGSYNEQFF

v_gene: TRBV2
j_gene: TRBJ1-5
len: 15
CDR3aa: CASSEGGLSNQPQHF

v_gene: TRBV7-9
j_gene: TRBJ1-2
len: 14
CDR3aa: CASSLHGNFYGYTF

v_gene: TRBV5-1
j_gene: TRBJ1-1
len: 15
CDR3aa: CASSRGTGRNTEAFF

v_gene: TRBV5-4
j_gene: TRBJ2-7
len: 12
CDR3aa: CASSLDGGEQYF

v_gene: TRBV19
j_gene: TRBJ1-2
len: 13
CDR3aa: CASSIRGIYGYTF

v_gene: TRBV7-3
j_gene: TRBJ1-1
len: 11
CDR3aa: CASSPDSKAFF

v_gene: TRBV7-8
j_gene: TRBJ2-2
len: 18
CDR3aa: CASSLVLWLAGRTGELFF

v_gene: TRBV29-1
j_gene: TRBJ2-3
len: 14
CDR3aa: CSVGLAGSTDTQYF

v_gene: TRBV4-3
j_gene: TRBJ2-7
len: 15
CDR3aa: CASSQLPGDSYEQYF

v_gene: TRBV5-1
j_gene: TRBJ2-7
len: 14
CDR3aa: CASSLGGLDYEQYF

v_gene: TRBV6-1
j_gene: TRBJ1-2
len: 12
CDR3aa: CASSEQGLGYTF

v_gene: TRBV2
j_gene: TRBJ2-7
len: 15
CDR3aa: CASSGHRGRTFEQYF

v_gene: TRBV5-8
j_gene: TRBJ2-7
len: 17
CDR3aa: CASSLVLSADHTYEQYF

v_gene: TRBV5-6
j_gene: -
len: 15
CDR3aa: CASSSTGGINYEQYF

v_gene: TRBV30
j_gene: TRBJ2-4
len: 15
CDR3aa: CAWSVSGWAKNIQYF

v_gene: TRBV6-1
j_gene: TRBJ2-7
len: 13
CDR3aa: CASSELVRSEQYF

v_gene: TRBV19
j_gene: TRBJ2-7
len: 15
CDR3aa: CASSQGPTGGHEQYF

v_gene: TRBV6-1
j_gene: TRBJ2-3
len: 13
CDR3aa: CASSELRGDTQYF

v_gene: TRBV28
j_gene: TRBJ1-1
len: 15
CDR3aa: CASSFAAERDTEAFF

v_gene: TRBV18
j_gene: TRBJ1-1
len: 16
CDR3aa: CASSELKGRLNTEAFF

v_gene: TRBV5-1
j_gene: TRBJ2-3
len: 16
CDR3aa: CASSLAPEGTTDTQYF

v_gene: TRBV19
j_gene: TRBJ2-7
len: 14
CDR3aa: CASSDSPNSYEQYF

v_gene: TRBV4-1
j_gene: TRBJ2-5
len: 14
CDR3aa: CASSQAYVKETQYF

v_gene: TRBV11-2
j_gene: TRBJ1-1
len: 15
CDR3aa: CASSSVRGRNTEAFF

v_gene: TRBV4-1
j_gene: TRBJ1-2
len: 14
CDR3aa: CASSQPQGGRGYTF

v_gene: TRBV5-4
j_gene: TRBJ2-3
len: 16
CDR3aa: CASSSRRTGGIDTQYF

v_gene: TRBV5-6
j_gene: TRBJ2-6
len: 17
CDR3aa: CASRTNRIRSGANVLTF

v_gene: TRBV7-8
j_gene: TRBJ1-2
len: 15
CDR3aa: CASTPFLTGGYGYTF

v_gene: TRBV6-1
j_gene: TRBJ2-1
len: 18
CDR3aa: CASSEAVRGQGSYNEQFF

v_gene: TRBV19
j_gene: TRBJ2-7
len: 17
CDR3aa: CASSSRADVVTPGEQYF

v_gene: TRBV28
j_gene: TRBJ2-3
len: 13
CDR3aa: CASSPSGVDTQYF

v_gene: TRBV9
j_gene: TRBJ1-1
len: 15
CDR3aa: CASSVGGQGNTEAFF

v_gene: TRBV7-8
j_gene: TRBJ2-2
len: 19
CDR3aa: CASSLAGLAGGGYTGELFF

v_gene: TRBV2
j_gene: TRBJ1-1
len: 11
CDR3aa: CASGRSGGAFF

v_gene: TRBV27
j_gene: TRBJ1-1
len: 14
CDR3aa: CASSWRGGNTEAFF

v_gene: TRBV27
j_gene: TRBJ2-2
len: 15
CDR3aa: CASSLWDRYSGELFF

v_gene: TRBV28
j_gene: TRBJ1-6
len: 15
CDR3aa: CASSRLDRDNSPLHF

v_gene: TRBV18
j_gene: TRBJ2-7
len: 13
CDR3aa: CASSAVGGTEQYF